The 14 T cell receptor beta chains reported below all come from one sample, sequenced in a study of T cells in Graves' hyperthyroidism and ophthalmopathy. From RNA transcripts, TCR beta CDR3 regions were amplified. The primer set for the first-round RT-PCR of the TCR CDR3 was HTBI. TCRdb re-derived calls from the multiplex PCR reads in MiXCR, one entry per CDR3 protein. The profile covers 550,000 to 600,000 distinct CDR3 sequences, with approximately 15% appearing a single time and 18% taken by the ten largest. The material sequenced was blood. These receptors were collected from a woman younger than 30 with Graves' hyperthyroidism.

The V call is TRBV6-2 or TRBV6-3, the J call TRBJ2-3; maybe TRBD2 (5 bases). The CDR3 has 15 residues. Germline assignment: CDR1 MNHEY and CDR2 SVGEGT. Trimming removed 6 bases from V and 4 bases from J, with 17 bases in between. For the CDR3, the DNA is TGTGCCAGCAGGGGCTGGGGTCCCGGGGCAGATACGCAGTATTTT. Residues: CASRGWGPGADTQYF.

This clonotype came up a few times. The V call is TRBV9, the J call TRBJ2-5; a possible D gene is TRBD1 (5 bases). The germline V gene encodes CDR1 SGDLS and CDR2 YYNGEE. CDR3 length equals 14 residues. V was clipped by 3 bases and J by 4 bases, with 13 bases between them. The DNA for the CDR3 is TGTGCCAGCAGCGCCCAGGGTATCAGAGAGACCCAGTACTTC. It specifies CASSAQGIRETQYF.

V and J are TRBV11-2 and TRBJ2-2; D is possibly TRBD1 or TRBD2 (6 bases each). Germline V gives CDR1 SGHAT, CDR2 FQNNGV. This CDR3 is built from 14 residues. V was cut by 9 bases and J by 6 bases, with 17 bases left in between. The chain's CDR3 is CASSGAGSPGELFF. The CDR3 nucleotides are TGTGCCAGTTCGGGGGCAGGGTCCCCCGGGGAGCTGTTTTTT.

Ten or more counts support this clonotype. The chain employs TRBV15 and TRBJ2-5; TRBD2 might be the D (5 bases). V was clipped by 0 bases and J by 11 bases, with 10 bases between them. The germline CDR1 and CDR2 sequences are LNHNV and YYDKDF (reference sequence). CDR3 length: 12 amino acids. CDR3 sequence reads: CATSRDRRLQYF. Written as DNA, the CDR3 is TGTGCCACCAGCAGAGATCGGAGGTTACAGTACTTC. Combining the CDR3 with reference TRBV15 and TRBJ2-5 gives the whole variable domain DAMVIQNPRYQVTQFGKPVTLSCSQTLNHNVMYWYQQKSSQAPKLLFHYYDKDFNNEADTPDNFQSRRPNTSFCFLDIRSPGLGDTAMYLCATSRDRRLQYFGPGTRLLVL.

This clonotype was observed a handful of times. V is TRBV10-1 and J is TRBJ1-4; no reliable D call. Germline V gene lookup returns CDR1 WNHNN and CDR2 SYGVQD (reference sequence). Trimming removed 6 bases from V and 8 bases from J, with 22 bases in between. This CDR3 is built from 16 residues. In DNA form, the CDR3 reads TGCGCCAGCAGCCCGCTCCGGGAGAAAGGTGGAGAAAAACTGTTTTTT. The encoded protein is CASSPLREKGGEKLFF.

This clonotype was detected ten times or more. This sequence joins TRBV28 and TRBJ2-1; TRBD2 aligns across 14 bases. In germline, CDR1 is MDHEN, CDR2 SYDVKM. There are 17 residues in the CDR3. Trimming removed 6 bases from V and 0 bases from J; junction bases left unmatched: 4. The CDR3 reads CASRGLAGVSSYNEQFF. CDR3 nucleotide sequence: TGTGCCAGCAGGGGACTAGCGGGAGTAAGCTCCTACAATGAGCAGTTCTTC.

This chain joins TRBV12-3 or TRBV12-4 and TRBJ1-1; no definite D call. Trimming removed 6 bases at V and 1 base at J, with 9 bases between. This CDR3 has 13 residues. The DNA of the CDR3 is TGTGCCAGCAGGTCCACAGAGAACACTGAAGCTTTCTTT. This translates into CASRSTENTEAFF.

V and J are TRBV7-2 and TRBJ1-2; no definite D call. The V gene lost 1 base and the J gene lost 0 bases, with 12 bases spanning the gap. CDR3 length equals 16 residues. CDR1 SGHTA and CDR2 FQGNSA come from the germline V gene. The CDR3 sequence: CASSLGPASSNYGYTF. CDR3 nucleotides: TGTGCCAGCAGCTTAGGTCCGGCCAGTTCTAACTATGGCTACACCTTC.

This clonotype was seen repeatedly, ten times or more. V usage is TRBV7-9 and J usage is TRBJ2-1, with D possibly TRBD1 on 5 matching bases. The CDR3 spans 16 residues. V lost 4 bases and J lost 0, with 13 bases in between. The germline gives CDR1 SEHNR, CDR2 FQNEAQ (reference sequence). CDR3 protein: CASSSTDSSSYNEQFF. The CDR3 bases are TGTGCCAGCAGCTCAACTGACAGTAGCTCCTACAATGAGCAGTTCTTC.

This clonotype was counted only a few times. This chain's CDR3 is CASSPLGGSTGELFF. The CDR3 nucleotides read TGTGCCAGCAGTCCATTGGGGGGGAGCACCGGGGAGCTGTTTTTT. The chain couples TRBV9 to TRBJ2-2; 7 positions match TRBD2. Germline CDR1 SGDLS, CDR2 YYNGEE. V lost 5 bases to trimming and J lost 4 bases; unmatched junction nucleotides: 8. CDR3 length equals 15 residues.

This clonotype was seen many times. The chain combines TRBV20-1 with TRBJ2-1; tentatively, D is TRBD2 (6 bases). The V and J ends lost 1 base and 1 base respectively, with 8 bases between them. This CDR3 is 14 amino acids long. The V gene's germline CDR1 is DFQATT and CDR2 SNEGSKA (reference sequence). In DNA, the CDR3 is TGCAGTGCTAGAGGACTAGTGTCCTACAATGAGCAGTTCTTC. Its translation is CSARGLVSYNEQFF.

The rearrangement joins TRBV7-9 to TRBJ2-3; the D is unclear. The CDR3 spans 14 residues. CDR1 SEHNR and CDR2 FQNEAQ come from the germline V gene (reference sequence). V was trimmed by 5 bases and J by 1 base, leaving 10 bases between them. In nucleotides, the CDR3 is TGTGCCAGCAGCCCCCCGGACGGCACAGATACGCAGTATTTT. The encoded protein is CASSPPDGTDTQYF.

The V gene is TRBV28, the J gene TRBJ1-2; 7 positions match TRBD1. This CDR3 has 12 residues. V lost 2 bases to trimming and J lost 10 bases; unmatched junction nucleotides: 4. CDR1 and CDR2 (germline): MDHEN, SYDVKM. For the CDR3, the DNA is TGTGCCAGCAGTTTAGAGGGGGCTCTCTACACCTTC. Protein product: CASSLEGALYTF.

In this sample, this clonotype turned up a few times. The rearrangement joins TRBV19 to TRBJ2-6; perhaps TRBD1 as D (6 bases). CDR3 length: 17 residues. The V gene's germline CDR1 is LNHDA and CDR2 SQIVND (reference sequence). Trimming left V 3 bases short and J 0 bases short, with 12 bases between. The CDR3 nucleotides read TGTGCCAGTAGTATGCAGGGGTTTTCCTCTGGGGCCAACGTCCTGACTTTC. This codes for CASSMQGFSSGANVLTF.